This T cell receptor (beta chain) comes out of a study of T cell responses to AZD1222 COVID-19 vaccine. Overall study results and limits: Without day 14 samples, only post-peak T cell repertoires were studied. Spike-specific TCR breadth and depth both grew after two AZD1222 doses. Among the donors, most were white British and more were female, and clonal diversity was possibly underestimated.

TCRdb's copy holds only in-frame clones and misses some; the assay was immunoSEQ multiplex PCR. The table records more than 120,000 clones, about 86% of them present only once. V dropped 8 bases and J dropped 4 bases, with 16 bases sitting between them. The CDR3 is 13 amino acids. CDR1 is SQVTM and CDR2 is ANQGSEA in the germline V gene. Concerning this clone: Antigen specificity is unknown.

Sequenced here: peripheral blood, sampled 28 days after the second AZD1222 dose. This sequence originates from an adult who received the AZD1222 COVID-19 vaccine. The rearrangement uses TRBV29-1 and TRBJ2-3; D is perhaps TRBD2 (7 bases). The CDR3 loop reads CSPRGGASDTQYF. The CDR3 DNA sequence: TGCAGCCCCCGAGGGGGGGCGTCAGATACGCAGTATTTT.